The 15 T cell receptor beta chains listed next were all sequenced from one sample in a study of siplizumab effects on memory and regulatory T cells (dated by TCRdb to about 2019). Library method: the immunoSEQ multiplex PCR assay. The table comes from immuneACCESS by way of TCRdb, which keeps in-frame sequences with V and J called. Part of the clones is missing from these tables; in studies checked, under half for an unresolved V gene and the rest for unknown reasons. The sample table lists about 85,000 clones, over 90% of them with a count of one. Around a sixth of the sample goes to the ten largest clones. Sequenced sample: CD8+ T cells sorted from blood. Receptor source: a human donor in good health.

The rearrangement uses TRBV5-6 and TRBJ1-6, with D possibly TRBD1 on 5 matching bases. CDR3 length: 15 residues. V was shortened by 0 bases and J by 7 bases, with 11 bases between the two germline ends. Germline CDR1 SGHDT, CDR2 YYEEEE. CDR3 DNA: TGTGCCAGCAGCTTGGTCTCAGGGTGGAATTCACCCCTCCACTTT. Amino acids: CASSLVSGWNSPLHF.

This rearrangement joins TRBV7-9 to TRBJ2-5; TRBD2 matches at 15 bases. In germline, CDR1 is SEHNR, CDR2 FQNEAQ (reference sequence). V dropped 7 bases and J dropped 5; count of bases not matched to a gene: 11. The CDR3 consists of 17 residues. The CDR3 protein is CASTLPGLAGGPETQYF. CDR3 in DNA: TGTGCCAGCACCCTCCCAGGACTAGCGGGAGGGCCGGAGACCCAGTACTTC.

The rearrangement links TRBV7-3 to TRBJ1-1, with D tentatively TRBD1 (6 bases). The CDR3 is made up of 13 amino acids. CDR1 and CDR2 from the germline V gene are SGHTA and FQGTGA. V was shortened by 2 bases and J by 5 bases, with 9 bases between the two germline ends. CDR3 sequence reads: CASSLQGWTEAFF. In DNA form, the CDR3 reads TGTGCCAGCAGCTTACAGGGGTGGACTGAAGCTTTCTTT.

This chain uses TRBV6-1 with TRBJ2-7; D tentatively reads TRBD1 or TRBD2 (5 bases each). Germline V gives CDR1 MNHNS, CDR2 SASEGT. This CDR3 is 15 amino acids long. V was pared by 6 bases and J by 0 bases, with 15 bases between. CDR3 residues: CASRQSGRDSYEQYF. The CDR3 DNA is TGTGCCAGCAGACAATCGGGACGAGACTCCTACGAGCAGTACTTC.

V usage is TRBV14 and J usage is TRBJ2-3; unclear D gene. The CDR3 runs to 14 residues. V was trimmed by 5 bases and J by 6 bases, leaving 15 bases between them. Germline-derived CDR1 and CDR2 are SGHDN and FVKESK. The CDR3 region is CASSIIGPPDTQYF. DNA for the CDR3: TGTGCCAGCAGCATTATAGGGCCGCCGGATACGCAGTATTTT. Full variable domain (outside the CDR3, taken from reference TRBV14 and TRBJ2-3): EAGVTQFPSHSVIEKGQTVTLRCDPISGHDNLYWYRRVMGKEIKFLLHFVKESKQDESGMPNNRFLAERTGGTYSTLKVQPAELEDSGVYFCASSIIGPPDTQYFGPGTRLTVL.

This chain links TRBV28 with TRBJ1-2; no firm D call. The V and J ends lost 5 bases and 3 bases respectively, with 13 bases between them. Germline V CDR1 and CDR2: MDHEN, SYDVKM. The CDR3 loop spans 14 amino acids. The CDR3 DNA sequence: TGTGCCAGCAGTCTTACAACCAGCCACTATGGCTACACCTTC. Its translation: CASSLTTSHYGYTF.

The rearrangement joins TRBV7-3 to TRBJ2-1, with 12 bases that match TRBD2. This CDR3 has 15 residues. The germline gives CDR1 SGHTA, CDR2 FQGTGA. Losses at the gene ends were 4 bases for V and 8 bases for J; bases not matched to a gene: 6. The CDR3 region is CASSSSSGRVDEQFF. CDR3 bases: TGTGCCAGCAGCTCTTCTAGCGGGAGGGTTGATGAGCAGTTCTTC.

The chain employs TRBV28 and TRBJ1-1; D ambiguous. The germline CDR1 and CDR2 sequences are MDHEN and SYDVKM. CDR3 length: 14 amino acids. V lost 6 bases, J lost 4 bases, and 15 bases lay in between. CDR3 nucleotide sequence: TGTGCCAGCAGCTTAAGGGTCGGCGGCACTGAAGCTTTCTTT. It is translated as CASSLRVGGTEAFF.

The rearrangement links TRBV7-8 to TRBJ1-5; no clear D. Trimming stripped 1 base from V and 0 bases from J, with 10 bases between. There are 16 residues in the CDR3. The germline V gene has CDR1 SGHVS and CDR2 FQNEAQ. CDR3 residues: CASSLGAPYSNQPQHF. The DNA of the CDR3 is TGTGCCAGCAGCTTAGGGGCCCCTTATAGCAATCAGCCCCAGCATTTT.

As regards this clone: At one boundary the junction diverges from the germline segment, which might be a read error. This rearrangement joins TRBV11-2 to TRBJ2-5; D perhaps matches TRBD1 (6 bases). The CDR3 is 15 amino acids. Germline lookup yields CDR1 SGHAT and CDR2 FQNNGV. Written as DNA, the CDR3 is TGTGCCAGCAGCCTAGATCACAGGGCTGGGGAGACCCAGTACTTC. Residues: CASSLDHRAGETQYF.

This chain links TRBV4-1 with TRBJ2-3, with D possibly matching TRBD2 (6 bases). Germline V lookup: CDR1 MGHRA, CDR2 YSYEKL. The CDR3 runs 17 residues. The ends were cut back, 4 bases at V and 2 bases at J, with 19 bases in the middle. The CDR3 nucleotides read TGCGCCAGCAGCCCAAGAGGATCAGCGGGTACCACAGATACGCAGTATTTT. Translating it yields CASSPRGSAGTTDTQYF.

This chain connects TRBV10-3 to TRBJ2-1; TRBD2 is a possible D gene (5 bases). The CDR3 spans 14 residues. The V end was cut by 2 bases, the J end by 7 bases, with 12 bases between. Germline V gene data show CDR1 as ENHRY and CDR2 as SYGVKD. CDR3 sequence (DNA): TGTGCCATCAGTGAGCCTGGCGAGCGGAATGAGCAGTTCTTC. Translating it yields CAISEPGERNEQFF.

The V call is TRBV27, the J call TRBJ2-2; D assignment may be TRBD1 or TRBD2 (5 bases each). The CDR3 spans 15 residues. With 5 bases removed from V and 4 bases from J, the gap between germline ends came to 14 bases. Germline V gene sequence: CDR1 MNHEY, CDR2 SMNVEV (reference sequence). The CDR3 DNA reads as TGTGCCAGCAGTCTAATCGGGACGGCCACCGGGGAGCTGTTTTTT. Translated: CASSLIGTATGELFF.

This sequence joins TRBV19 and TRBJ1-1; D remains ambiguous. Germline CDR1 is LNHDA and CDR2 is SQIVND (reference sequence). CDR3 length: 15 amino acids. V gave up 3 bases and J gave up 7 bases, with 18 bases separating them. The CDR3 region has the DNA TGTGCCAGTAGTATTGCGAACCGCGGGTATCTTGAAGCTTTCTTT. It specifies CASSIANRGYLEAFF.

This rearrangement joins TRBV4-1 to TRBJ1-2, with TRBD1 matching over 8 bases. Per germline, CDR1 MGHRA and CDR2 YSYEKL. V lost 3 bases and J lost 13; bases outside the gene matches: 10. The CDR3 is 13 amino acids. The CDR3 here is CASSHAGQGDSTF. The CDR3 DNA is TGCGCCAGCAGCCACGCCGGACAGGGAGATTCCACCTTC.